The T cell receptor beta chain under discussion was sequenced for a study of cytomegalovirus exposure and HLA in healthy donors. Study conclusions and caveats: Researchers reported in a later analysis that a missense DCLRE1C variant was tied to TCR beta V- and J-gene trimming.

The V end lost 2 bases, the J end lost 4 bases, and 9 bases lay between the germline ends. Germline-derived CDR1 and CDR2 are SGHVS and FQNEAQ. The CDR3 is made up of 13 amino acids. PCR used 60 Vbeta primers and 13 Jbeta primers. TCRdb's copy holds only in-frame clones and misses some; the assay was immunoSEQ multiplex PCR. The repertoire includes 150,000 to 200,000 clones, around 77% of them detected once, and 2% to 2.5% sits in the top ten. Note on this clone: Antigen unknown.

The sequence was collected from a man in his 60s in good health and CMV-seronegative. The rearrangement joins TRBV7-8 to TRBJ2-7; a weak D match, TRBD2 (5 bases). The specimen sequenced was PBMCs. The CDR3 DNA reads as TGTGCCAGCAGCTTAACTAGAACATACGAGCAGTACTTC. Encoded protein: CASSLTRTYEQYF.